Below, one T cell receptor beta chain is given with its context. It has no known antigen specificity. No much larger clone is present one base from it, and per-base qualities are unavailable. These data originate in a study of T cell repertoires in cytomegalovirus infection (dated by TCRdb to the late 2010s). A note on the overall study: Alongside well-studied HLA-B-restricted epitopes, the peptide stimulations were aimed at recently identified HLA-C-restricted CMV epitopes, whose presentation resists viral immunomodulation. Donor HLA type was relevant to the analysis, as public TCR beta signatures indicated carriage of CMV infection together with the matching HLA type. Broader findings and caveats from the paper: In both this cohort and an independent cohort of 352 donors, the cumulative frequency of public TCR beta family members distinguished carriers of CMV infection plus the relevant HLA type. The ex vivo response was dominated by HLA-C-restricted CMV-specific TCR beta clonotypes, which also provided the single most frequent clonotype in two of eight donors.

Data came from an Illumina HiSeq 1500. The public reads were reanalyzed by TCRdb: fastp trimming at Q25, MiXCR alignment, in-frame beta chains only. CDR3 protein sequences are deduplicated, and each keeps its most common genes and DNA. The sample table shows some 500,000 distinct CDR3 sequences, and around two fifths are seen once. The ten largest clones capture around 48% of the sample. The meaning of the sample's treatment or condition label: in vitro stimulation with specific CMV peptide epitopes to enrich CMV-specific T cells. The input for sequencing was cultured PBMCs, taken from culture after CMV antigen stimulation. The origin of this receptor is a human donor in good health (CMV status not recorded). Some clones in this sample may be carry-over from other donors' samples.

The CDR3 reads CASSQDLSVQDEQFF. The DNA is TGCGCCAGCAGCCAAGATTTATCGGTCCAGGATGAGCAGTTCTTC. The chain employs TRBV4-1 and TRBJ2-1; too little of a D gene remains to name it. V gives up 0 bases and J gives up 8 bases, and the segment between their germline ends measures 14 bases. Its CDR3 holds 15 amino acids, cysteine through phenylalanine. CDR3 DNA is the only sequence kept; it has 45 bases, read in frame from the first base. Based on the germline V gene, the CDR1 and CDR2 sequences are MGHRA and YSYEKL.